The TCR beta chain under discussion was sequenced for a study of blood T cell repertoires in COVID-19. Study-level information: Acute-phase and convalescent COVID-19 samples originated in the United States, Italy and Spain. From T cells, B-cell-depleted T cells, or PBMCs came the material, which was cDNA or gDNA.

The repertoire was sequenced with immunoSEQ multiplex PCR; TCRdb's copy has only in-frame clones and lacks some. The sample has fewer than 250,000 clones, roughly nine tenths seen once. This study enrolled people aged roughly 18 to 90 from around 25 US geographic areas. The recovered donors of Cohort 3 showed two negative PCRs, clearance, or symptom resolution. The CDR3 runs 15 residues. Germline V CDR1 and CDR2: SGHRS, YFSETQ. V dropped 4 bases and J dropped 8; count of bases not matched to a gene: 6. Sample: PBMCs or T cells enriched from blood (not recorded which). The chain combines TRBV5-1 with TRBJ2-1; 13 positions agree with TRBD2. The source of this sequence is a man aged 30 to 39 who had recovered from COVID-19. The CDR3 protein is CASSPTSGRLDEQFF. Written as DNA, the CDR3 is TGCGCCAGCAGCCCGACTAGCGGGAGGCTCGATGAGCAGTTCTTC.